These 3 T cell receptor beta chains originate from one sample sequenced in a study of Ad26.COV2.S vaccination and SARS-CoV-2 variants. Using immunoSEQ multiplex PCR, the repertoire was profiled, and TCRdb retains in-frame clones only, with some absent. The table includes fewer than 400,000 clones, just over 85% detected once. This sample's treatment: some 19 received Ad26.COV2.S at low or high dose, single or two shots; about 5 received placebo; per-sample allocation not given. Day 63 after the first injection of vaccine or placebo was the sampling time. The source was peripheral blood, collected in a trial of Ad26.COV2.S vaccine versus placebo. These receptors were taken from a person aged 18-65 years who received the Ad26.COV2.S COVID-19 vaccine or a placebo.

The chain carries TRBV3-1 (or the pseudogene TRBV3-2) and TRBJ1-6; D is possibly TRBD1 (5 bases). CDR3 length: 16 amino acids. The germline V and J ends were trimmed by 2 bases and 1 base, with 9 bases remaining between them. CDR1 LGHDT and CDR2 YNNKEL come from the germline V gene (reference sequence). The CDR3 here is CASSQLRVSYNSPLHF. CDR3 coding DNA: TGTGCCAGCAGCCAACTCAGGGTTTCCTATAATTCACCCCTCCACTTT.

This chain joins TRBV3-1 (or the pseudogene TRBV3-2) and TRBJ2-6; 12 nucleotides agree with TRBD1. This CDR3 has 19 residues. CDR1 is LGHDT, CDR2 YNNKEL, per germline (reference sequence). The J segment lost 2 bases and the V segment lost 5 bases, leaving 10 bases of the junction unmatched. The CDR3 is CASSKVPGQGAPGANVLTF. The CDR3 DNA sequence: TGTGCCAGCAGCAAGGTCCCGGGACAGGGGGCCCCTGGGGCCAACGTCCTGACTTTC.

In its sample, this clone was seen once. CDR3 region: CASSVGPATDSYEQYF. Here the CDR3 DNA reads TGTGCCAGCAGCGTAGGACCGGCGACGGATTCCTACGAGCAGTACTTC. The gene calls are TRBV9 and TRBJ2-7; D not certain. The V gene's germline CDR1 is SGDLS and CDR2 YYNGEE. This CDR3 has 16 amino acids. V was trimmed by 0 bases and J by 1 base, leaving 14 bases between them.